The 21 T cell receptor beta chains below all came from one sample that was sequenced in a study of blood T cell repertoires in COVID-19. Measured with immunoSEQ multiplex PCR; TCRdb has only the in-frame clones, and not every one. The table includes around 60,000 clones, about 90% detected once. Sequencing was done on a sample of peripheral blood. The source of these receptors is a human donor with active COVID-19. The donor label of this sample is uncertain.

This chain uses TRBV12-3 or TRBV12-4 with TRBJ2-2; no reliable D call. Trimming took 5 bases from V and 6 from J, leaving 4 bases between them. The CDR3 sequence is 11 residues long. The CDR3 region has the DNA TGTGCCAGCAGTCCTTCCGGGGAGCTGTTTTTT. Its protein is CASSPSGELFF.

The V call is TRBV5-4, the J call TRBJ1-1; 8 bases map to TRBD1. Germline loops: CDR1 SGHNT, CDR2 YYREEE (reference sequence). The V gene end was trimmed by 5 bases and the J gene end by 7 bases; junction bases not matched to a gene: 7. This CDR3 has 13 residues. The CDR3 coding sequence is TGTGCCAGCAGGGGACAGGCGACCTATGAAGCTTTCTTT. Translation: CASRGQATYEAFF.

The V call is TRBV6-4, the J call TRBJ2-2, with a weak D call TRBD1 (6 bases). CDR3 size: 16 residues. The V gene's germline CDR1 is MRHNA and CDR2 SNTAGT. Trimming shortened V by 10 bases and J by 2 bases, and 20 bases separated the two germline ends. The CDR3: CATSPQGQFNTGELFF. The CDR3 DNA is TGTGCCACCAGCCCCCAGGGACAATTCAACACCGGGGAGCTGTTTTTT.

The rearrangement uses TRBV28 and TRBJ1-3; 7 positions match TRBD1. Germline V gene lookup returns CDR1 MDHEN and CDR2 SYDVKM. V lost 6 bases and J lost 4; bases outside the gene matches: 12. This CDR3 is 16 amino acids long. The CDR3 DNA reads as TGTGCCAGCAGGCCTCTAGAGGGGGCGCAGGGAAACACCATATATTTT. It encodes CASRPLEGAQGNTIYF.

The chain has TRBV24-1 and TRBJ2-7; TRBD2 matches 11 bases. Trimming at V came to 0 bases and at J to 5 bases, leaving 14 bases not matched to a gene. CDR1 KGHDR and CDR2 SFDVKD come from the germline V gene. There are 19 residues in the CDR3. The CDR3 protein is CATSDLITGSSGRRDEQYF. The CDR3 DNA reads TGTGCCACCAGTGATTTGATTACCGGGTCTAGCGGGAGGAGGGACGAGCAGTACTTC.

This chain uses TRBV3-1 (or the pseudogene TRBV3-2) with TRBJ1-5; 10 nucleotides line up with TRBD1. The CDR3 is 14 residues long. CDR1 LGHDT and CDR2 YNNKEL come from the germline V gene (reference sequence). V lost 5 bases and J lost 7; bases outside the gene matches: 5. Here the CDR3 reads CASSWGQGFQPQHF. The CDR3, as DNA: TGTGCCAGCAGCTGGGGACAGGGGTTCCAGCCCCAGCATTTT.

This chain joins TRBV27 and TRBJ2-7; a weak D match, TRBD1 (5 bases). Germline values: CDR1 MNHEY, CDR2 SMNVEV (reference sequence). The CDR3 has 12 residues. Trimming left V 6 bases short and J 3 bases short, with 9 bases between. The CDR3 here is CASRGLHYEQYF. Written as DNA, the CDR3 is TGTGCCAGCAGGGGGCTCCACTACGAGCAGTACTTC.

The chain uses TRBV6-2 or TRBV6-3 and TRBJ2-7, with D perhaps TRBD1 (6 bases). Germline assignment: CDR1 MNHEY and CDR2 SVGEGT. The CDR3 loop spans 21 amino acids. V shed 3 bases and J shed 6 bases, with 36 bases lying between them. The CDR3 is CASSYLGRTWRLDDRGGEQYF. As DNA, the CDR3 is TGTGCCAGCAGTTATTTAGGGAGAACGTGGCGGCTCGACGACCGAGGGGGCGAGCAGTACTTC.

The chain employs TRBV18 and TRBJ2-1, with 10 bases fitting TRBD2. Germline V lookup: CDR1 KGHSH, CDR2 LQKENI. CDR3 length: 15 residues. V dropped 1 base and J dropped 7; count of bases not matched to a gene: 4. The CDR3 here is CASSPQAGGPNEQFF. In DNA form, the CDR3 reads TGTGCCAGCTCACCACAAGCGGGAGGGCCTAATGAGCAGTTCTTC.

V and J are TRBV19 and TRBJ2-2; 9 bases match TRBD1. J was trimmed by 5 bases and V by 4 bases; bases with no gene match: 2. The CDR3 has 14 amino acids. CDR1 LNHDA and CDR2 SQIVND come from the germline V gene (reference sequence). CDR3 DNA sequence: TGTGCCAGTAGTACCGACAGGGGGACCGGGGAGCTGTTTTTT. The encoded protein is CASSTDRGTGELFF.

This clone was seen just once. The J gene is TRBJ2-7, the V gene TRBV2; 9 positions agree with TRBD2. The length of the CDR3 is 15 residues. CDR1 and CDR2 from the germline V gene are SNHLY and FYNNEI. The V gene end was trimmed by 3 bases and the J gene end by 3 bases; junction bases not matched to a gene: 6. CDR3 sequence (DNA): TGTGCCAGCAGTGAGGGGCTAGCGGGGTTCTACGAGCAGTACTTC. It specifies CASSEGLAGFYEQYF.

J is TRBJ1-5 and V is TRBV5-8; D uncertain. The CDR3 has 14 amino acids. CDR1 SGHTS and CDR2 YDEGEE come from the germline V gene. V was shortened by 5 bases and J by 4 bases, with 13 bases between the two germline ends. The CDR3 DNA follows: TGTGCCAGCAGTCTCAGGCGTGGGAATCAGCCCCAGCATTTT. It translates to CASSLRRGNQPQHF. The full variable domain, completed using reference TRBV5-8 and TRBJ1-5, is EAGVTQSPTHLIKTRGQQATLRCSPISGHTSVYWYQQALGLGLQFLLWYDEGEERNRGNFPPRFSGRQFPNYSSELNVNALELEDSALYLCASSLRRGNQPQHFGDGTRLSIL.

The chain uses TRBV12-3 or TRBV12-4 and TRBJ2-7, with D possibly matching TRBD1 (5 bases). CDR3 length: 13 residues. V was trimmed by 4 bases and J by 0 bases, leaving 7 bases between them. CDR3 sequence (DNA): TGTGCCAGCAGTTGGGGCTACTCCTACGAGCAGTACTTC. It encodes CASSWGYSYEQYF.

The chain is built from TRBV11-2 and TRBJ2-7, with 7 positions matching TRBD2. Germline CDR1 SGHAT, CDR2 FQNNGV. CDR3 length: 13 amino acids. V gave up 3 bases and J gave up 7 bases; unmatched junction bases: 6. The CDR3 DNA is TGTGCCAGCAGCTTGACTAGCAAGTCTGAGCAGTACTTC. Translated: CASSLTSKSEQYF. Drawing the rest from reference TRBV11-2 and TRBJ2-7, the complete variable domain is EAGVAQSPRYKIIEKRQSVAFWCNPISGHATLYWYQQILGQGPKLLIQFQNNGVVDDSQLPKDRFSAERLKGVDSTLKIQPAKLEDSAVYLCASSLTSKSEQYFGPGTRLTVT.

This chain links TRBV18 with TRBJ1-1, with 7 bases matching TRBD1. CDR1 and CDR2 from the germline V gene are KGHSH and LQKENI. The CDR3 spans 14 residues. J gave up 2 bases and V 3 bases, and 3 bases lay outside the gene matches. Here the CDR3 DNA reads TGTGCCAGCTCACCCGGACAGGATAACACTGAAGCTTTCTTT. This codes for CASSPGQDNTEAFF. Based on the CDR3 plus reference TRBV18 and TRBJ1-1, the full variable domain is NAGVMQNPRHLVRRRGQEARLRCSPMKGHSHVYWYRQLPEEGLKFMVYLQKENIIDESGMPKERFSAEFPKEGPSILRIQQVVRGDSAAYFCASSPGQDNTEAFFGQGTRLTVV.

The chain carries TRBV4-3 and TRBJ2-7, with D possibly matching TRBD1 (6 bases). This CDR3 is 13 amino acids long. Per germline, CDR1 LGHNA and CDR2 YSLEER. Trimming left V 1 base short and J 6 bases short, with 10 bases between. The CDR3 sequence is CASSQGPGVEQYF. The CDR3 region has the DNA TGCGCCAGCAGCCAAGGACCAGGGGTCGAGCAGTACTTC.

This chain links TRBV13 with TRBJ2-7, with 7 bases identical to TRBD1. Trimming removed 4 bases from V and 9 bases from J; junction bases left unmatched: 6. CDR1 PRHDT and CDR2 FYEKMQ come from the germline V gene (reference sequence). The CDR3 is 12 amino acids. CDR3 coding DNA: TGTGCCAGCAGCTCTGGACAGGTCGGGCAGTACTTC. As protein: CASSSGQVGQYF.

The genes are TRBV21-1 and TRBJ2-7; the tabulated D call, TRBD2, remains unverified against the DNA. TRBV21-1 is listed as a pseudogene. The CDR3 is 17 amino acids. The CDR3 sequence: CASSKSRTSGRSYEQYF. Here the CDR3 DNA reads TGTGCCAGCAGCAAATCCCGGACTAGCGGGAGATCCTACGAGCAGTACTTC.

This clone was observed a handful of times. The chain carries TRBV3-1 (or the pseudogene TRBV3-2) and TRBJ2-7; 9 nucleotides line up with TRBD2. Germline-derived CDR1 and CDR2 are LGHDT and YNNKEL (reference sequence). J gave up 5 bases and V 4 bases, and 6 bases lay outside the gene matches. This CDR3 comprises 14 residues. The CDR3 sequence: CASSLLAGRDEQYF. CDR3 sequence (DNA): TGTGCCAGCAGCCTACTAGCGGGCCGCGACGAGCAGTACTTC.

This chain links TRBV24-1 with TRBJ2-6, with a possible D match to TRBD2 (6 bases). The CDR3 consists of 22 residues. V was clipped by 1 base and J by 0 bases, with 24 bases between them. The germline V gene encodes CDR1 KGHDR and CDR2 SFDVKD. The CDR3 DNA reads TGTGCCACCAGTGATTTTGAGTGTCGGCGGGGTTTAACCCTCTCTGGGGCCAACGTCCTGACTTTC. Translated, it gives CATSDFECRRGLTLSGANVLTF.

As for this clone: One end of the junction does not line up with germline, which may come from a read error. The chain links TRBV2 to TRBJ2-2; the match to TRBD2 covers 14 bases. The CDR3 extends over 16 amino acids. Germline CDR1 and CDR2: SNHLY and FYNNEI. The CDR3 nucleotides read TGTGCCCGCAGCGGGACTAGCGGGGGCCGCACCGGGGAGCTGTTTTTT. Translating it yields CARSGTSGGRTGELFF.